Below, one T cell receptor beta chain is given with its context. Different DNA sequences within this sample yield the same CDR3. This sample was taken from a study of shared clonotypes between healthy human individuals. The assay was immunoSEQ multiplex PCR, and TCRdb's table has in-frame clones only and misses some. The sample has about 960,000 clones, around three quarters seen once; the top ten hold approximately 1.5%. The germline V and J ends were trimmed by 6 bases and 2 bases, with 7 bases remaining between them. The CDR3 spans 13 residues. Germline V gene sequence: CDR1 SGHTA, CDR2 FQGNSA. Sequencing input: memory CD4+ T cells sorted from blood. Indicated subset: CD45RA-negative fraction. This TCR derives from a man younger than 35 in good health. This chain links TRBV7-2 with TRBJ2-2; no reliable D call. CDR3 in DNA: TGTGCCAGCAGTTTCAGAAACACCGGGGAGCTGTTTTTT. Translating gives CASSFRNTGELFF. The full variable domain, rest sourced from reference TRBV7-2 and TRBJ2-2, is GAGVSQSPSNKVTEKGKDVELRCDPISGHTALYWYRQSLGQGLEFLIYFQGNSAPDKSGLPSDRFSAERTGGSVSTLTIQRTQQEDSAVYLCASSFRNTGELFFGEGSRLTVL.